These 4 T cell receptor beta chains originate from one sample sequenced in a study of post-analysis software for immune sequencing data. General observations from the study: Included in a set of roughly five TRBV segments more frequent in patients than controls were TRBV5-6, TRBV5-1 and TRBV20-1.

Incorporated into the TCR beta cDNA libraries were unique molecular identifiers, which served to reduce PCR and sequencing biases. TCRdb called the PCR reads again in MiXCR, with one record for every CDR3 protein. In the table there are hundreds of thousands of distinct CDR3 sequences, roughly 29% of which are singletons. The antigens for these receptors are not known. Sequenced material: blood. The receptor source for this set is a girl aged 5 to 17 with multiple sclerosis.

This clonotype has more than one count but fewer than ten. The chain carries TRBV20-1 and TRBJ2-5, with TRBD1 identical over 8 bases. Trimming removed 0 bases from V and 6 bases from J; junction bases left unmatched: 9. Germline V lookup: CDR1 DFQATT, CDR2 SNEGSKA (reference sequence). The CDR3 has 15 residues. The CDR3 bases are TGCAGTGCTAGAGATAGGCGACAGGGGAAAAAGACCCAGTACTTC. It encodes CSARDRRQGKKTQYF.

V is TRBV20-1 and J is TRBJ2-1, with D unclear. The germline V and J ends were trimmed by 6 bases and 5 bases, with 14 bases remaining between them. Germline CDR1 and CDR2: DFQATT and SNEGSKA (reference sequence). The CDR3 length is 13 residues. CDR3 protein: CSAGAAVHNEQFF. The DNA for the CDR3 is TGCAGTGCGGGCGCGGCCGTCCACAATGAGCAGTTCTTC.

This clonotype occurred a few times. This chain connects TRBV9 to TRBJ1-2; D remains ambiguous. Trimming cost V 0 bases and J 5 bases, with 11 bases left between them. Germline CDR1 is SGDLS and CDR2 is YYNGEE. The CDR3 has 14 amino acids. Here the CDR3 reads CASSVDGPGYGYTF. The CDR3 DNA sequence: TGTGCCAGCAGCGTAGATGGCCCCGGGTATGGCTACACCTTC.

This clonotype has a handful of counts. The rearrangement links TRBV13 to TRBJ2-3; 7 bases fit TRBD2. The germline CDR1 and CDR2 sequences are PRHDT and FYEKMQ (reference sequence). The trim removed 5 bases at V and 1 base at J, leaving 9 bases unmatched. The CDR3 has 16 residues. CDR3 nucleotide sequence: TGTGCCAGCAGCGCAAACACCCGGGGGGGCACAGATACGCAGTATTTT. Translation gives CASSANTRGGTDTQYF.